A selection of T cell receptor beta chains follows, all from one sample in a study of CD8 T cells in Susac syndrome. TCRdb re-analysed the immunoSEQ multiplex PCR reads in MiXCR, keeping a single row per CDR3 protein. Among 70,000 to 100,000 distinct CDR3 sequences listed, around 96% were seen once. Sequenced material: CD8+ T cells from PBMCs. The receptors come from a human donor with Susac syndrome. The CDR3 runs from the conserved cysteine through the conserved F or W. Each record gives: clone size, V gene, D gene, J gene, CDR3 protein, CDR3 DNA. The D gene is left open where the match is weak. The listing skips clone size in some rows; elsewhere it reads once, few, many or a size class.

.,TRBV29-1,TRBD1,TRBJ1-1,CSVELPVSGGMSNTEAFF,TGCAGCGTTGAATTGCCGGTGTCAGGGGGTATGTCGAACACTGAAGCTTTCTTT
once,TRBV30,TRBD1,TRBJ1-1,CAWSLTGAPMNTEAFF,TGTGCCTGGAGTCTGACAGGGGCCCCCATGAACACTGAAGCTTTCTTT
.,TRBV12-3/TRBV12-4,.,TRBJ2-4,CASRVGEVQYF,TGTGCCAGCAGAGTAGGGGAGGTTCAGTACTTC
.,TRBV20-1,TRBD2,TRBJ2-3,CSARRGASTDTQYF,TGCAGTGCTAGGCGGGGGGCAAGCACAGATACGCAGTATTTT
.,TRBV30,.,TRBJ1-5,CAWSRGGTSNQPQHF,TGTGCCTGGAGTCGGGGTGGCACAAGCAATCAGCCCCAGCATTTT
.,TRBV7-2,.,TRBJ1-2,CASSFGSLRGTF,TGTGCCAGCAGCTTCGGGTCTCTGAGAGGCACCTTC
.,TRBV12-3/TRBV12-4,.,TRBJ2-5,CASWRDQETQYF,TGTGCCAGCTGGAGGGACCAAGAGACCCAGTACTTC
.,TRBV5-4,.,TRBJ2-3,CASSLGGGSTDTQYF,TGTGCCAGCAGCTTGGGGGGGGGCAGCACAGATACGCAGTATTTT
.,TRBV7-3,.,TRBJ2-1,CASSFQGHNEQFF,TGTGCCAGCAGCTTTCAGGGGCACAATGAGCAGTTCTTC
.,TRBV20-1,.,TRBJ2-3,CSAEPPRQAGSTDTQYF,TGCAGCGCGGAACCCCCGAGACAGGCGGGGAGCACAGATACGCAGTATTTT
.,TRBV9,.,TRBJ1-1,CASSVGMNTEAFF,TGTGCCAGCAGCGTAGGCATGAACACTGAAGCTTTCTTT
.,TRBV7-2,.,TRBJ2-7,CASSPRDIYEQYF,TGTGCCAGCAGCCCGCGGGACATCTACGAGCAGTACTTC
.,TRBV27,.,TRBJ1-1,CASTLTGQTNTEAFF,TGTGCCAGCACCCTAACAGGACAGACGAACACTGAAGCTTTCTTT
.,TRBV7-9,.,TRBJ1-1,CASSQLGVEAFF,TGTGCCAGCAGCCAGCTGGGCGTTGAAGCTTTCTTT
once,TRBV3-1,.,TRBJ2-6,CASSRPGAGANVLTF,TGTGCCAGCAGCCGCCCGGGAGCTGGGGCCAACGTCCTGACTTTC
.,TRBV12-3/TRBV12-4,TRBD1,TRBJ2-5,CASSPGTVLETQYF,TGTGCCAGCAGCCCAGGGACAGTTTTGGAGACCCAGTACTTC
once,TRBV20-1,.,TRBJ1-2,CSAKEGPGAGYTF,TGCAGTGCTAAGGAGGGTCCCGGGGCTGGCTACACCTTC
once,TRBV6-5,TRBD2,TRBJ2-5,CASSYSSGGQETQYF,TGTGCCAGCAGTTACTCTAGCGGGGGGCAAGAGACCCAGTACTTC
.,TRBV15,.,TRBJ1-5,CATSISRGQPQHF,TGTGCCACCAGCATCTCACGCGGTCAGCCCCAGCATTTT
.,TRBV29-1,.,TRBJ1-2,CSVGGPGRNNYGYTF,TGCAGCGTTGGAGGGCCAGGGAGAAATAACTATGGCTACACCTTC
.,TRBV9,TRBD2,TRBJ2-1,CASSLSGLAPEQFF,TGTGCCAGCAGCCTCTCGGGACTAGCGCCTGAGCAGTTCTTC
.,TRBV7-9,.,TRBJ1-6,CASSNTDSPLHF,TGTGCCAGCAGTAACACAGACTCACCCCTCCACTTT
.,TRBV3-1,.,TRBJ1-4,CASSQEAGLRGKLFF,TGTGCCAGCAGCCAAGAGGCGGGGCTCCGGGGAAAACTGTTTTTT
once,TRBV7-2,.,TRBJ2-5,CASSLGGGTQYF,TGTGCCAGCAGCTTAGGGGGAGGGACCCAGTACTTC
.,TRBV12-3/TRBV12-4,.,TRBJ1-1,CASKRGGTEAFF,TGTGCCAGCAAGAGGGGGGGCACTGAAGCTTTCTTT
.,TRBV14,.,TRBJ2-2,CASSQALSTYTGELFF,TGTGCCAGCAGCCAAGCGCTATCTACTTACACCGGGGAGCTGTTTTTT
.,TRBV10-1,.,TRBJ2-1,CASSDYSLGYNEQFF,TGCGCCAGCAGTGATTACAGCCTCGGCTACAATGAGCAGTTCTTC